The entry that follows covers one T cell receptor beta chain sequence. Its matching antigen is unknown. Time point noted: week 23, last vaccination. A single vaccine dose contained 300 ug of mutant IDH1 20-mer peptide, and topical imiquimod was used with it. This sample is part of a study of a mutant IDH1 vaccine in newly diagnosed glioma. Study as a whole: Eight vaccinations went to patients in weeks 1, 3, 5, 7, 11, 15, 19, 23. Vaccination began 4-6 weeks post radiotherapy alone, or with temozolomide cycles. Beforehand, treatment had been radiotherapy, temozolomide, or both; the majority received both.

CDR3 length: 16 residues. V dropped 0 bases and J dropped 1 base, with 10 bases sitting between them. Germline lookup yields CDR1 SGDLS and CDR2 YYNGEE. Regarding the study as a whole: Shifts in the top peripheral T cell clonotypes seemed unrelated to pseudoprogression.

Data came from immunoSEQ multiplex PCR; TCRdb stores just in-frame clones and leaves some out. The data contain approximately 62,000 clones, roughly 84% of them singletons. The TCR comes from a man in his thirties or forties with glioma. This material consisted of PBMCs, taken from a glioma patient whose treatment included an IDH1 peptide vaccine. V and J are TRBV9 and TRBJ2-2; D not resolved. CDR3 sequence (DNA): TGTGCCAGCAGCGTAGGTGAGTGGATGAACACCGGGGAGCTGTTTTTT. Protein sequence: CASSVGEWMNTGELFF.